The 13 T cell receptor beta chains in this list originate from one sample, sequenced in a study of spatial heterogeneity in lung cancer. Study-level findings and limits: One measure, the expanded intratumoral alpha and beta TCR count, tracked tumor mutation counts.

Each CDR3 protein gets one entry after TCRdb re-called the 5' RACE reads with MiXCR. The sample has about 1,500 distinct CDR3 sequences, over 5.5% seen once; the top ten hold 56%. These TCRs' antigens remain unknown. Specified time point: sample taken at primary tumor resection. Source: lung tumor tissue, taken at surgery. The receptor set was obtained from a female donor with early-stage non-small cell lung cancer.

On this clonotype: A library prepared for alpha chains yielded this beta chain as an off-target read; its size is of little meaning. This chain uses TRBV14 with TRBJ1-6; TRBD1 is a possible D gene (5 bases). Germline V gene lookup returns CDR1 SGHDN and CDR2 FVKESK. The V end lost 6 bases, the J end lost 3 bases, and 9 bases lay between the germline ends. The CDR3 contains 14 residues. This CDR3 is CASSGGGYNSPLHF. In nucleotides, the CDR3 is TGTGCCAGCAGTGGGGGGGGCTATAATTCACCCCTCCACTTT.

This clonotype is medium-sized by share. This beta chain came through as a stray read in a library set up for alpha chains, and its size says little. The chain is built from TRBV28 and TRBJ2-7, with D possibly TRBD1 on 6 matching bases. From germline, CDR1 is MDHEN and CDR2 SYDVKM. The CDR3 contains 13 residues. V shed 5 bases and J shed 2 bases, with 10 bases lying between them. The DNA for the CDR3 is TGTGCCAGCAGTCTCAGGGGAACCTACGAGCAGTACGTC. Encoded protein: CASSLRGTYEQYV.

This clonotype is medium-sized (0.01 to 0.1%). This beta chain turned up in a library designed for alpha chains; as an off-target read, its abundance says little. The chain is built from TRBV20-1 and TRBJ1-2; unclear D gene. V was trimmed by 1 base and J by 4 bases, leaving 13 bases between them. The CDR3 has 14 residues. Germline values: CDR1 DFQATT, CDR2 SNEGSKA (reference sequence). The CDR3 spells CSARGFAGGYGYTF. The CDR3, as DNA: TGCAGTGCTAGAGGTTTCGCAGGCGGCTATGGCTACACCTTC.

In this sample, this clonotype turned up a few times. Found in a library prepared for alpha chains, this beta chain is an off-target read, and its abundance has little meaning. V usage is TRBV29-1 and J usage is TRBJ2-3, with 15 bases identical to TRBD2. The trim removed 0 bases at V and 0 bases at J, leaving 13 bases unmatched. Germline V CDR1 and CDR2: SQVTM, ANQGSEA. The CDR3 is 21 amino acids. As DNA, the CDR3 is TGCAGCGTTGAAGACCTACCGACCGGGACTAGCGGGGGGACTAGCACAGATACGCAGTATTTT. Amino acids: CSVEDLPTGTSGGTSTDTQYF.

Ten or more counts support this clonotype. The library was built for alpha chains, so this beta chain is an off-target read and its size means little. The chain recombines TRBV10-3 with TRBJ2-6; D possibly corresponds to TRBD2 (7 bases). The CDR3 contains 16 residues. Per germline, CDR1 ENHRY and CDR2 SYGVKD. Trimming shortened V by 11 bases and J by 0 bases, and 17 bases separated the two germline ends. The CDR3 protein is CAAWGGRGSGANVLTF. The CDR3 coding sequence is TGTGCCGCGTGGGGGGGGCGCGGCTCTGGGGCCAACGTCCTGACTTTC.

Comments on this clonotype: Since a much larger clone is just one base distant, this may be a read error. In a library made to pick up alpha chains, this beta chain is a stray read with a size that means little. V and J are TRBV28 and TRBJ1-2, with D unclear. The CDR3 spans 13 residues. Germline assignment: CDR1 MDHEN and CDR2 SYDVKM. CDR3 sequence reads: CASSSPSNFGYTF. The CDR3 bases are TGTGCCAGCAGTTCCCCCTCCAACTTTGGCTACACCTTC.

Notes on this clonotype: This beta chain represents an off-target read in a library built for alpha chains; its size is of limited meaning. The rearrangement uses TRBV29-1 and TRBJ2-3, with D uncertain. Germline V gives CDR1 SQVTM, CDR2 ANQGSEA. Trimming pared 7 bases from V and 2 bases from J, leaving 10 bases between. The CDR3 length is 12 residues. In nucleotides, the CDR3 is TGCAGCGCGATCCCAAACACAGATACGCAGTATTTT. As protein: CSAIPNTDTQYF.

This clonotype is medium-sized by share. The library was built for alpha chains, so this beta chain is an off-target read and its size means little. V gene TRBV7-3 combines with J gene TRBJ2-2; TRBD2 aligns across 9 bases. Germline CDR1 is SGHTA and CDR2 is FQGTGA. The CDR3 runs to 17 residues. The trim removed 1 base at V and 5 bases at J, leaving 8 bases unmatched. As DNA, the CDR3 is TGTGCCAGCAGCTTAAATCGGCTAGCGGGGCAAACCGGGGAGCTGTTTTTT. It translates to CASSLNRLAGQTGELFF. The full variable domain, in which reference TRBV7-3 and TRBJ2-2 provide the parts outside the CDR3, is GAGVSQTPSNKVTEKGKYVELRCDPISGHTALYWYRQSLGQGPEFLIYFQGTGAADDSGLPNDRFFAVRPEGSVSTLKIQRTERGDSAVYLCASSLNRLAGQTGELFFGEGSRLTVL.

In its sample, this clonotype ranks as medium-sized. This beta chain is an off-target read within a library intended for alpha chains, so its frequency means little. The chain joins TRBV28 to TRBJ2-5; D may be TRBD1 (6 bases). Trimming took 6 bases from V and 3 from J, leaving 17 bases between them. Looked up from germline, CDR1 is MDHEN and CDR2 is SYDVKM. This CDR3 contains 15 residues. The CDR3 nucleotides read TGTGCCAGCAGCCGTTCGAGACAGGAGAAAGAGACCCAGTACTTC. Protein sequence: CASSRSRQEKETQYF.

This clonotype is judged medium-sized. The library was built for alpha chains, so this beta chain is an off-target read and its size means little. Here the CDR3 DNA reads TGTGCCAGCAGAATACTTTCCTCAGGGGTAGGGACCTACAATGAGCAGTTCTTC. It codes for CASRILSSGVGTYNEQFF. The chain has TRBV27 and TRBJ2-1; D is possibly TRBD1 (6 bases). The CDR3 is 18 amino acids. V was clipped by 6 bases and J by 2 bases, with 23 bases between them. CDR1 and CDR2 from the germline V gene are MNHEY and SMNVEV (reference sequence).

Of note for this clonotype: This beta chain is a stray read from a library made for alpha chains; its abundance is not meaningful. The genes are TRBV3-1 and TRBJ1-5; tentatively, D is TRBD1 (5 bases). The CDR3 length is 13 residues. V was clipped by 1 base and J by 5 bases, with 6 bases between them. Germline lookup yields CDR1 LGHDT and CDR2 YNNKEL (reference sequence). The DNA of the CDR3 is TGTGCCAGCAGCCAAGGGGGGGATCAGCCCCAGCATTTT. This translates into CASSQGGDQPQHF.

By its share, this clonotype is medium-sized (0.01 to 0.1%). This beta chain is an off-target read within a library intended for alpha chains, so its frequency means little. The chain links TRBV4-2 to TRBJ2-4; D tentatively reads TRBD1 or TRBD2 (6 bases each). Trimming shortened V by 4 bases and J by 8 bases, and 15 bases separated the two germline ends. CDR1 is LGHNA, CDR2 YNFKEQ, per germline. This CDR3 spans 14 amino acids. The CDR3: CASSPPRRGDIQYF. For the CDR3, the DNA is TGTGCCAGCAGCCCCCCCCGGAGGGGGGACATTCAGTACTTC.

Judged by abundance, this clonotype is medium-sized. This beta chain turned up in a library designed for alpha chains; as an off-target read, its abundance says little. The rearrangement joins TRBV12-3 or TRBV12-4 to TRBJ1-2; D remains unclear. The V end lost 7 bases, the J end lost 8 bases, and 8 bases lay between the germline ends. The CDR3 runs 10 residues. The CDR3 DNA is TGTGCCAGCACCTTGGGGGGCTACACCTTC. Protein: CASTLGGYTF.